This note documents a single T cell receptor (beta chain) sequence. This specimen belongs to a study of blood T cell repertoires in COVID-19. Sequenced by immunoSEQ multiplex PCR; TCRdb stores in-frame clones only, minus some. The table records approximately 160,000 clones, approximately 85% of them present only once. The V segment lost 3 bases and the J segment 5 bases; nucleotides outside the gene matches: 8. The length of the CDR3 is 15 residues. Looked up from germline, CDR1 is LGHNT and CDR2 is FRNRAP. This clonotype was obtained from a man in his forties or fifties who had recovered from COVID-19. This chain links TRBV12-5 with TRBJ2-3, with 7 bases that match TRBD2. Specimen: peripheral blood. CDR3 region: CASGFGLAAGDTQYF. For the CDR3, the DNA is TGTGCTAGTGGTTTCGGGCTAGCGGCAGGAGATACGCAGTATTTT. The entire variable domain, with the rest obtained from reference TRBV12-5 and TRBJ2-3, is as follows: DARVTQTPRHKVTEMGQEVTMRCQPILGHNTVFWYRQTMMQGLELLAYFRNRAPLDDSGMPKDRFSAEMPDATLATLKIQPSEPRDSAVYFCASGFGLAAGDTQYFGPGTRLTVL.